This paragraph covers one TCR beta chain sequence. Its antigen is unidentified. This entry is derived from a study of T-cell memory formation after mild COVID-19. Across the study: Largely donor-specific sequence clusters came from two donors.

Barcoded TCR alpha and TCR beta cDNA libraries with UMIs came from 5'RACE using constant-segment primers. Via MiXCR, TCRdb re-called the 5' RACE reads, giving one row per CDR3 protein. The table includes some 150,000 distinct CDR3 sequences, roughly 21% detected once. Findings and limits, study-wide: Day 15 to 85 contractors were CD4/CD8 balanced; later expanders leaned CD4+. Among contracting clones, CD4+ were mainly CM/EM and CD8+ enriched in EMRA.

Trimming at V came to 3 bases and at J to 2 bases, leaving 6 bases not matched to a gene. The CDR3 has 14 amino acids. Per germline, CDR1 DFQATT and CDR2 SNEGSKA (reference sequence). Sequenced material: PBMCs or a T cell subset sorted from them (not recorded which). The chain joins TRBV20-1 to TRBJ2-7, with 8 bases aligning to TRBD2. The origin of this receptor is an adult woman who had mild COVID-19 (a few samples of this study predate the infection). Cell type and time point are not known. The CDR3 sequence is CSARATSGAYEQYF. The CDR3 bases are TGCAGTGCTAGGGCTACTAGCGGAGCCTACGAGCAGTACTTC.